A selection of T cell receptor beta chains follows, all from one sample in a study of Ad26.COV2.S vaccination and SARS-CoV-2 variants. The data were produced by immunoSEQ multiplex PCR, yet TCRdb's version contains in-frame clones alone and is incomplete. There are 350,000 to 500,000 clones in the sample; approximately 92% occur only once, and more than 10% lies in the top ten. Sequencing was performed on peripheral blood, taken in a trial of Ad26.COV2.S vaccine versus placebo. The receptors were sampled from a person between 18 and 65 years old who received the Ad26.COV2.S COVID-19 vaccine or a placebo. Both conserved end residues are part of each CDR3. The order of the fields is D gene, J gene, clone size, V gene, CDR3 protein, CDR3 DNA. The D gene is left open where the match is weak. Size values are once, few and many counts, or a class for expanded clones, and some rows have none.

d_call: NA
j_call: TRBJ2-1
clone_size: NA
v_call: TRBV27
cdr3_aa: CASSYRAYNEQFF
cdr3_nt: TGTGCCAGCAGTTACAGGGCCTACAATGAGCAGTTCTTC

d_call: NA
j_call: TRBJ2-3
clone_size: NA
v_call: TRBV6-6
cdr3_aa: CASSGTETDTQYF
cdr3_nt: TGTGCCAGCAGTGGGACGGAAACAGATACGCAGTATTTT

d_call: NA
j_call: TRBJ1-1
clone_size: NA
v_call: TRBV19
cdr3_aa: CASSLGLSNTEAFF
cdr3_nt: TGTGCCAGTAGTTTGGGACTGTCCAACACTGAAGCTTTCTTT

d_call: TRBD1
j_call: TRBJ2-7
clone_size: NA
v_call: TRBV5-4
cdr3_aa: CASSLEGTVTYEQYF
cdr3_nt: TGTGCCAGCAGCTTGGAAGGGACAGTAACCTACGAGCAGTACTTC

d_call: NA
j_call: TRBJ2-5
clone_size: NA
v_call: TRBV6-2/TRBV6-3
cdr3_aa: CASSYPRLGETQYF
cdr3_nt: TGTGCCAGCAGTTATCCCCGGCTGGGCGAGACCCAGTACTTC

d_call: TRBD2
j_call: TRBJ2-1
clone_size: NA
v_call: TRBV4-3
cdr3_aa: CASSQDLVTGLLFF
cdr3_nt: TGCGCCAGCAGCCAAGATCTAGTCACGGGACTACTGTTCTTC

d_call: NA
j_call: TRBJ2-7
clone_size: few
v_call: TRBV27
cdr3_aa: CASSLSLRDYEQYF
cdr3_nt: TGTGCCAGCAGTTTATCCTTGAGGGACTACGAGCAGTACTTC

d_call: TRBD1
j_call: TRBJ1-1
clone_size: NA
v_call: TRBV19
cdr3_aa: CASSKPTGWDTEAFF
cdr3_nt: TGTGCCAGTAGTAAACCGACAGGGTGGGACACTGAAGCTTTCTTT

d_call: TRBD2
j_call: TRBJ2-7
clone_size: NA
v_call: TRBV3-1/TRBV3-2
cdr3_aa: CASSPGLASSYEQYF
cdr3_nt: TGTGCCAGCAGCCCGGGACTAGCGTCCTCCTACGAGCAGTACTTC

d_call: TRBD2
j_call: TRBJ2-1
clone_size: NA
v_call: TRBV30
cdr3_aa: CAWSVLAGAFEQFF
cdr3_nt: TGTGCCTGGAGTGTACTAGCGGGAGCATTTGAGCAGTTCTTC

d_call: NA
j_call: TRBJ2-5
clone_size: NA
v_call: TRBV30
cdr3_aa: CAWSTPLAGPDQETQYF
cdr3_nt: TGTGCCTGGAGTACACCTCTTGCGGGCCCTGACCAAGAGACCCAGTACTTC

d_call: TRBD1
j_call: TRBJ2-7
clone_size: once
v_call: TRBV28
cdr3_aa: CASSTPDREFPYEQYF
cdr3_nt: TGTGCCAGCAGTACGCCGGACAGGGAATTCCCCTACGAGCAGTACTTC

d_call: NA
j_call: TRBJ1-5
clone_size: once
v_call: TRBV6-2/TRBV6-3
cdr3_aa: CASSYTGPGKFNQPQHF
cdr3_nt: TGTGCCAGCAGTTACACCGGGCCGGGGAAATTCAATCAGCCCCAGCATTTT

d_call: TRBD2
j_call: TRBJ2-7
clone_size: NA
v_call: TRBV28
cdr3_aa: CASSPTSGRNEQYF
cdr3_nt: TGTGCCAGCAGTCCCACTAGCGGGAGAAACGAGCAGTACTTC

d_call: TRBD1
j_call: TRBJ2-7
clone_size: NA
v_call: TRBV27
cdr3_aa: CASSWGTGSYEQYF
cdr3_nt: TGTGCCAGCAGTTGGGGGACAGGCTCCTACGAGCAGTACTTC

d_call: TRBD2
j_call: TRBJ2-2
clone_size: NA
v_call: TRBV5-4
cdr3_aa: CASSPGTSGSGGELFF
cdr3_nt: TGTGCCAGCAGCCCCGGGACTAGCGGGAGTGGCGGGGAGCTGTTTTTT

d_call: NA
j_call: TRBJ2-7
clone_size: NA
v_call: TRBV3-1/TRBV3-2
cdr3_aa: CASRRGYEQYF
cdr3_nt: TGTGCCAGCAGGCGGGGATACGAGCAGTACTTC

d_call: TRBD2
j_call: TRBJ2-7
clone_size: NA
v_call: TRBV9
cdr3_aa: CASSGRTSGSIYEQYF
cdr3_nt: TGTGCCAGCAGCGGTAGGACTAGCGGGAGTATCTACGAGCAGTACTTC

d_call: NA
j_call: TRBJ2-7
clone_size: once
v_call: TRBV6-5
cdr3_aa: CASSYSLGSYEQYF
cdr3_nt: TGTGCCAGCAGTTACTCACTCGGCTCCTACGAGCAGTACTTC

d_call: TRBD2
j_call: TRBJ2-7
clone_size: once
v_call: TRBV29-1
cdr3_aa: CSGVLAGGAYEQYF
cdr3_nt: TGCAGCGGTGTACTAGCGGGAGGGGCATACGAGCAGTACTTC

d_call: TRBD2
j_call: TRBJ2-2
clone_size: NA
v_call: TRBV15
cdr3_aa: CATSRGKREGNTGELFF
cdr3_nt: TGTGCCACCAGCAGAGGGAAGCGGGAGGGGAACACCGGGGAGCTGTTTTTT

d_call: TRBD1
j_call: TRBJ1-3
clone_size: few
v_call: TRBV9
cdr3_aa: CASSPQVGTGGGNTIYF
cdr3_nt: TGTGCCAGCAGCCCCCAAGTGGGGACAGGGGGCGGAAACACCATATATTTT

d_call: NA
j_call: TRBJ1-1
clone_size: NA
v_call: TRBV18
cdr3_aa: CASSTRQAQNTEAFF
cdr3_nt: TGTGCCAGCTCTACGAGGCAGGCCCAGAACACTGAAGCTTTCTTT

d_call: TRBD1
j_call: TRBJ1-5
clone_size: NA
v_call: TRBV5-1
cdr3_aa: CASSLGTGSSNQPQHF
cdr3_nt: TGCGCCAGCAGCTTGGGGACAGGGTCTAGCAATCAGCCCCAGCATTTT

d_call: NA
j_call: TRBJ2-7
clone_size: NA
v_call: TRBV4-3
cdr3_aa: CASSQVNGASYEQYF
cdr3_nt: TGCGCCAGCAGCCAAGTTAACGGGGCCTCCTACGAGCAGTACTTC

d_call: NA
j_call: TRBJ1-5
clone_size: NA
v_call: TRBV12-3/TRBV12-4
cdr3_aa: CASSFELKPQHF
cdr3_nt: TGTGCCAGCAGTTTCGAGTTGAAGCCCCAGCATTTT

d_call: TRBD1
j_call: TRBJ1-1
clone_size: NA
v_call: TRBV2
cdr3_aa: CASSDRTGRNTEAFF
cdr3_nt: TGTGCCAGCAGTGACCGGACAGGCCGGAACACTGAAGCTTTCTTT

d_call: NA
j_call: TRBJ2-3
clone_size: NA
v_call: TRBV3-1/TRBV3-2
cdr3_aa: CASSQVNTDTQYF
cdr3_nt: TGTGCCAGCAGCCAAGTTAACACAGATACGCAGTATTTT

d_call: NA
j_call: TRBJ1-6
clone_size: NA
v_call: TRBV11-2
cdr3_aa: CASSSIRDSDSPLHF
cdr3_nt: TGTGCCAGCAGCTCCATCCGGGACTCAGATTCACCCCTCCACTTT

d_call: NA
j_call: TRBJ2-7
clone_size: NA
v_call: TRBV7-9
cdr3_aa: CASSLESRHEQYF
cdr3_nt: TGTGCCAGCAGCTTAGAATCACGGCACGAGCAGTACTTC

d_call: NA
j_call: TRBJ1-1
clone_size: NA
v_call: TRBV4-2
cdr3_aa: CASSQVGAGPERVF
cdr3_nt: TGTGCCAGCAGCCAAGTGGGGGCAGGCCCGGAGCGGGTCTTT

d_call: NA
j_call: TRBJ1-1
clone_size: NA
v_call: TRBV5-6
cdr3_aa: CASSLFGGLDDTEAFF
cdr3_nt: TGTGCCAGCAGCTTGTTTGGGGGGCTTGACGACACTGAAGCTTTCTTT

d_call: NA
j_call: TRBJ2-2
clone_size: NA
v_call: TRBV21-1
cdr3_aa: CASSVLGSLITGELFF
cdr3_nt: TGTGCCAGCAGCGTCCTGGGGTCCTTAATCACCGGGGAGCTGTTTTTT

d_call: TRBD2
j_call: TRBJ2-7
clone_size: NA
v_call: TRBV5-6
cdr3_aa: CASSLNLGRDYEQYF
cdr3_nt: TGTGCCAGCAGCTTGAATCTCGGGAGGGATTACGAGCAGTACTTC

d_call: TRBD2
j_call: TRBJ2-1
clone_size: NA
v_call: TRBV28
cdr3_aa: CASSSGTSGTNEQFF
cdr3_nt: TGTGCCAGCAGTAGCGGGACTAGCGGGACCAATGAGCAGTTCTTC

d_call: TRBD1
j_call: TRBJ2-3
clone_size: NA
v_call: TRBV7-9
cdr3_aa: CASSLAGTGTDTQYF
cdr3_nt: TGTGCCAGCAGCTTAGCCGGGACAGGTACAGATACGCAGTATTTT

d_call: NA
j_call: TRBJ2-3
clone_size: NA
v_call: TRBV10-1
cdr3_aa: CASSESKSFTDTQYF
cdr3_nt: TGCGCCAGCAGTGAGTCGAAGTCGTTCACAGATACGCAGTATTTT

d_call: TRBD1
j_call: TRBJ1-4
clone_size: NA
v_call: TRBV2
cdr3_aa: CASSRYRGSEKLFF
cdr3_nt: TGTGCCAGCAGTCGTTACAGGGGGAGTGAAAAACTGTTTTTT

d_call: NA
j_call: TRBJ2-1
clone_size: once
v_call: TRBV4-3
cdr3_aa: CASSQEWLASLNGEQFF
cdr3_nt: TGCGCCAGCAGCCAAGAATGGCTAGCGAGCCTGAATGGTGAGCAGTTCTTC

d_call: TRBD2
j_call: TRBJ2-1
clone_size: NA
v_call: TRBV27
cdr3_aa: CASSFLTSGTYNEQFF
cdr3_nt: TGTGCCAGCAGTTTTTTGACTAGCGGGACATACAATGAGCAGTTCTTC

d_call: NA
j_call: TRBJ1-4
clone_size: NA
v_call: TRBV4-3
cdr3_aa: CASSQRNEKLFF
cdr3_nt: TGCGCCAGCAGCCAACGAAATGAAAAACTGTTTTTT

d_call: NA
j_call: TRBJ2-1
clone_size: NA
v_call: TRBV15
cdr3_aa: CATSRDLYSYNEQFF
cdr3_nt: TGTGCCACCAGCAGAGATCTGTACTCCTACAATGAGCAGTTCTTC